This T cell receptor (beta chain) emerged from a study of cytomegalovirus exposure and HLA in healthy donors. Turning to the study itself: Early release data held 75 million to 100 million unique TCRs from HLA-typed donors.

A remark on this clone: No antigen is known for it.

Germline V gene lookup returns CDR1 SGHRS and CDR2 YFSETQ. The ends lost 4 bases at V and 16 bases at J; junction bases unmatched: 9. CDR3 length equals 13 residues. Study findings and constraints: Some TCR beta chains (roughly 160 of them) were listed as cytomegalovirus-associated. A missense DCLRE1C variant was associated with V- and J-gene trimming of TCR beta chains in a later analysis, and an independent cohort replicated the association.

This PCR relied on a set of 60 Vbeta primers and 13 Jbeta primers. The data were produced by immunoSEQ multiplex PCR, yet TCRdb's version contains in-frame clones alone and is incomplete. This sample yields 55,000 to 80,000 clones, of which 50% to 80% are seen a single time; about 20% belongs to the top ten. This receptor was obtained from a man aged 35 to 55 in good health and CMV-seropositive. V and J are TRBV5-1 and TRBJ2-2; 11 bases match TRBD1. The sample comprised PBMCs. In DNA, the CDR3 is TGCGCCAGCAGCATACAACCGGGACAGGGGGAGTTTTTT. It codes for CASSIQPGQGEFF. Variable domain in full (rest from reference TRBV5-1 and TRBJ2-2): KAGVTQTPRYLIKTRGQQVTLSCSPISGHRSVSWYQQTPGQGLQFLFEYFSETQRNKGNFPGRFSGRQFSNSRSEMNVSTLELGDSALYLCASSIQPGQGEFFGEGSRLTVL.